The T cell receptor (beta chain) under discussion was sequenced for a study of cytomegalovirus exposure and HLA in healthy donors. Study-level information: From HLA-typed donors, an early data release held tens of millions of unique TCRs.

Notes on the study in general: A few V segments could not be told apart, such as TRBV6-2 and TRBV6-3, and were left out.

Nominal health characterized the donors when sampled, though unrecorded immune exposures were likely. The germline gives CDR1 LGHNA, CDR2 YSLEER. Trimming left V 0 bases short and J 0 bases short, with 11 bases between. The CDR3 spans 17 residues. PCR amplification relied on 60 Vbeta primers (plus 13 Jbeta primers). Repertoires were generated with immunoSEQ multiplex PCR, while TCRdb's copy carries only in-frame clones and drops some. The data show 120,000 to 150,000 clones, around four fifths seen once. As regards this clone: Its antigen is still unknown.

The sequence came from a male donor in good health and CMV-seropositive. The J gene is TRBJ1-4, the V gene TRBV4-3; tentative D call: TRBD1 (5 bases). Sequencing was performed on PBMCs. The CDR3 is CASSQEAGRATNEKLFF. The CDR3 DNA reads TGCGCCAGCAGCCAAGAGGCAGGGCGAGCAACTAATGAAAAACTGTTTTTT.